Listed below are T cell receptor beta chains from one sample, sequenced in a study of beta chain features in type 1 diabetes. The method was immunoSEQ multiplex PCR; TCRdb's version includes in-frame clones alone and lacks a portion of them. This table holds hundreds of thousands of clones, more than 13% found once. Sample: naive CD4+ T cells from blood. The receptors here all came from a man aged 18-30 years with type 1 diabetes. The CDR3 runs from the conserved cysteine through the conserved F or W. Fields, in order: V gene, D gene, clone size, CDR3 protein. The D gene is left open where the match is weak. Size values are once, few and many counts, or a class for expanded clones, and some rows have none.

V gene: TRBV7-2; D gene: -; clone size: -; CDR3 protein: CASSPWYNQPQHF
V gene: TRBV9; D gene: -; clone size: few; CDR3 protein: CASSVSLAGSNEQYF
V gene: TRBV9; D gene: -; clone size: -; CDR3 protein: CASSVDALGNEQFF
V gene: TRBV10-2; D gene: -; clone size: -; CDR3 protein: CASRSRAYNEQFF
V gene: TRBV30; D gene: TRBD2; clone size: few; CDR3 protein: CAWSVLLAGTYEQYF
V gene: TRBV7-2; D gene: -; clone size: few; CDR3 protein: CASSLASRTDTQYF
V gene: TRBV7-2; D gene: -; clone size: few; CDR3 protein: CASSFPRDEQFF
V gene: TRBV30; D gene: -; clone size: few; CDR3 protein: CAWIGGGYTF
V gene: TRBV9; D gene: -; clone size: -; CDR3 protein: CASSVEKWSSGANVLTF
V gene: TRBV4-2; D gene: -; clone size: -; CDR3 protein: CASSQGQVEIYTF
V gene: TRBV6-5; D gene: TRBD2; clone size: -; CDR3 protein: CASRPVSSGDSEQYF
V gene: TRBV29-1; D gene: TRBD2; clone size: -; CDR3 protein: CSVVGLAGGQETQYF
V gene: TRBV2; D gene: -; clone size: many; CDR3 protein: CASPGAGNEQFF
V gene: TRBV2; D gene: -; clone size: few; CDR3 protein: CASREEDTQYF
V gene: TRBV29-1; D gene: -; clone size: few; CDR3 protein: CSVNLNTEAFF
V gene: TRBV29-1; D gene: TRBD1; clone size: -; CDR3 protein: CSGGQGDEKLFF
V gene: TRBV7-2; D gene: -; clone size: -; CDR3 protein: CASSLSPTLSTDTQYF
V gene: TRBV4-1; D gene: TRBD2; clone size: -; CDR3 protein: CASSQPTSGSREQYF
V gene: TRBV5-1; D gene: -; clone size: -; CDR3 protein: CASSFEGITDTQYF
V gene: TRBV18; D gene: -; clone size: few; CDR3 protein: CASSPGVRETQYF
V gene: TRBV9; D gene: TRBD2; clone size: once; CDR3 protein: CASSVGTSFPSGEQYF
V gene: TRBV19; D gene: -; clone size: few; CDR3 protein: CASSISQGTGELFF
V gene: TRBV4-1; D gene: -; clone size: few; CDR3 protein: CASSQRGPREAGYSPLHF
V gene: TRBV7-9; D gene: -; clone size: few; CDR3 protein: CASSLEQNTEAFF
V gene: TRBV27; D gene: TRBD1; clone size: -; CDR3 protein: CASSWDRVTTGELFF
V gene: TRBV2; D gene: TRBD1; clone size: -; CDR3 protein: CASTLDRVSFGYTF
V gene: TRBV5-1; D gene: -; clone size: -; CDR3 protein: CASGNVGARTDTQYF
V gene: TRBV5-1; D gene: -; clone size: -; CDR3 protein: CASSPRGFYGYTF
V gene: TRBV7-7; D gene: -; clone size: once; CDR3 protein: CASSLGGWQGGTGELFF
V gene: TRBV7-2; D gene: -; clone size: -; CDR3 protein: CASSFERGSVSPNEQFF
V gene: TRBV15; D gene: -; clone size: -; CDR3 protein: CATSPFPANEKLFF
V gene: TRBV14; D gene: -; clone size: -; CDR3 protein: CASSRPVSLGNTIYF
V gene: TRBV6-5; D gene: -; clone size: few; CDR3 protein: CASSFSIGSSYGYTF
V gene: TRBV5-6; D gene: -; clone size: few; CDR3 protein: CASSRVPSGPTEAFF
V gene: TRBV15; D gene: TRBD2; clone size: -; CDR3 protein: CATSRGAGEYQETQYF
V gene: TRBV4-1; D gene: TRBD2; clone size: few; CDR3 protein: CASSQFHIGLAAYEQYF
V gene: TRBV9; D gene: -; clone size: -; CDR3 protein: CASSAGIRSYEQYF
V gene: TRBV30; D gene: TRBD1; clone size: -; CDR3 protein: CAWSEIRQGATGELFF
V gene: TRBV5-1; D gene: -; clone size: -; CDR3 protein: CASTRDTPNTGELFF
V gene: TRBV2; D gene: -; clone size: -; CDR3 protein: CASIKAVSTDTQYF
V gene: TRBV5-1; D gene: TRBD2; clone size: -; CDR3 protein: CASSRTSGSTGANVLTF
V gene: TRBV7-2; D gene: TRBD2; clone size: few; CDR3 protein: CASSLAPPLAGLTDTQYF
V gene: TRBV9; D gene: -; clone size: few; CDR3 protein: CASSPRGDGNTGELFF
V gene: TRBV30; D gene: -; clone size: -; CDR3 protein: CAWTGPSPYGYTF
V gene: TRBV6-6; D gene: -; clone size: few; CDR3 protein: CASSYTAGSYEQYF
V gene: TRBV7-2; D gene: TRBD1; clone size: few; CDR3 protein: CASSGTGGRPGQYF
V gene: TRBV5-1; D gene: -; clone size: few; CDR3 protein: CASSFDSFNEQFF
V gene: TRBV7-9; D gene: -; clone size: few; CDR3 protein: CASTFNEAFF
V gene: TRBV4-1; D gene: TRBD2; clone size: few; CDR3 protein: CASSVLGLGVNEQFF
V gene: TRBV28; D gene: TRBD2; clone size: -; CDR3 protein: CASSPGGRTGELFF
V gene: TRBV7-2; D gene: TRBD1; clone size: -; CDR3 protein: CASSFGTGASYYEQYF
V gene: TRBV30; D gene: TRBD1; clone size: -; CDR3 protein: CAWNSDGGTGTSNQPQHF
V gene: TRBV10-3; D gene: -; clone size: -; CDR3 protein: CAISPGTQGDTQYF
V gene: TRBV9; D gene: -; clone size: few; CDR3 protein: CASSVSSASGANVLTF
V gene: TRBV2; D gene: -; clone size: many; CDR3 protein: CASSEHVWQFF
V gene: TRBV7-2; D gene: -; clone size: few; CDR3 protein: CASSPPPTFANYGYTF
V gene: TRBV5-4; D gene: TRBD1; clone size: -; CDR3 protein: CASSWDRGNEKLFF
V gene: TRBV27; D gene: -; clone size: -; CDR3 protein: CASSPSRATETQYF
V gene: TRBV12-2; D gene: -; clone size: few; CDR3 protein: CASRPEGTVSLYTF